The subject of this entry is one T cell receptor (beta chain). No antigen is known for it. Naive CD8 cells comprised CD45RO-negative, CCR7-positively selected cells, excluding terminally differentiated effector memory CD45RA+ cells. The sample is drawn from a study of shared clonotypes between healthy human individuals. The ends lost 1 base at V and 3 bases at J; junction bases unmatched: 3. Germline-derived CDR1 and CDR2 are SGHDN and FVKESK. CDR3 size: 14 residues. Sorted-subset replicate PCR reactions were performed with approximately 200 ng DNA, corresponding to 25,000 to 35,000 T cell genomes. Some clones are missing from TCRdb's copy, which holds only in-frame ones; the method was immunoSEQ multiplex PCR. The repertoire holds more than 2 million clones, with about 94% as singletons. Study results and limitations: It was the few donors that limited the genetic and exposure-history diversity represented.

The source is a man between 18 and 35 years old in good health. Some clones in this sample may be carry-over from other donors' samples. This chain joins TRBV14 and TRBJ2-7, with TRBD1 matching over 7 bases. The sequencing input was naive CD8+ T cells from PBMCs. In nucleotides, the CDR3 is TGTGCCAGCAGCCAAGCGGGACAGTTCTACGAGCAGTACTTC. It specifies CASSQAGQFYEQYF.